The following is a TCR beta chain sequence with its context. Its cognate antigen is unknown. Healthy donors of bone marrow made up the group. These data belong to a study of cytomegalovirus exposure and HLA in healthy donors. Deletions cut 5 bases from V and 6 bases from J, with 17 bases between. The CDR3 sequence is 15 residues long. Germline-derived CDR1 and CDR2 are SEHNR and FQNEAQ (reference sequence). Study-level findings and limits: After further analysis at a later stage, 16,951 TCR beta sequences were associated with HLA alleles at 0.05 false discovery rate. A missense variant in DCLRE1C was later tied to TCR beta V- and J-gene trimming. Presence/absence analyses assumed roughly uniform sequencing depth across donors.

A multiplex PCR was run with 60 Vbeta primers and 13 Jbeta primers. Sequencing used immunoSEQ multiplex PCR; TCRdb keeps in-frame clones, though not all of them. This sample carries 180,000 or so clones, 76% of them seen once, and the ten largest clones take over 2%. This TCR was recovered from a woman younger than 45 in good health and CMV-seropositive. This chain links TRBV7-9 with TRBJ1-5; no reliable D call. Sample: PBMCs. For the CDR3, the DNA is TGTGCCAGCAGCCCAACGAGGGTTGGGAGTCAGCCCCAGCATTTT. Amino acid sequence: CASSPTRVGSQPQHF. The full variable domain, in which reference TRBV7-9 and TRBJ1-5 provide the parts outside the CDR3, is DTGVSQNPRHKITKRGQNVTFRCDPISEHNRLYWYRQTLGQGPEFLTYFQNEAQLEKSRLLSDRFSAERPKGSFSTLEIQRTEQGDSAMYLCASSPTRVGSQPQHFGDGTRLSIL.